The 28 T cell receptor beta chains below come from one sample, sequenced in a study of OX40 agonist ivuxolimab in advanced cancers. Library generation was performed with the immunoSEQ multiplex PCR assay. The table was pulled from immuneACCESS by TCRdb, which kept in-frame rearrangements only. Such tables lose some clones; where checked, under half of the loss comes from unresolved V genes, and the rest has no known cause. The table for this sample lists approximately 66,000 clones; 80% to 90% of them were counted only once. About 0.78% of the sample is in the top ten clones. This specimen was CD4+ or CD8+ T cells sorted from blood, taken in a trial of the OX40 agonist ivuxolimab. Receptor source: an adult with an advanced solid tumor such as melanoma, head and neck, liver or kidney cancer.

The chain combines TRBV5-4 with TRBJ2-7, with D tentatively TRBD2 (6 bases). The CDR3 totals 17 residues. The germline gives CDR1 SGHNT, CDR2 YYREEE (reference sequence). V shed 2 bases and J shed 0 bases, with 18 bases lying between them. DNA for the CDR3: TGTGCCAGCAGCTTAACCATGACCTCCGGGAGCTCCTACGAGCAGTACTTC. It codes for CASSLTMTSGSSYEQYF.

This clone was recorded only once. V is TRBV7-2 and J is TRBJ2-4; no reliable D call. Trimming took off 3 bases at V and 9 bases at J, with 15 bases between the two ends. The germline V gene encodes CDR1 SGHTA and CDR2 FQGNSA. The CDR3 contains 14 residues. The CDR3 loop reads CASSLNRNQGIQYF. The DNA for the CDR3 is TGTGCCAGCAGCTTGAACCGCAATCAAGGCATTCAGTACTTC.

J is TRBJ1-1 and V is TRBV11-2, with D maybe TRBD1 (5 bases). CDR3 length: 14 residues. Germline lookup yields CDR1 SGHAT and CDR2 FQNNGV. Trimming removed 0 bases from V and 4 bases from J, with 9 bases in between. The CDR3 DNA sequence: TGTGCCAGCAGCTTAGACAGGGAGAGCACTGAAGCTTTCTTT. It translates to CASSLDRESTEAFF.

The rearrangement uses TRBV13 and TRBJ2-5; no definite D call. The CDR3 spans 14 residues. Germline CDR1 and CDR2: PRHDT and FYEKMQ (reference sequence). Trimming removed 3 bases at V and 5 bases at J, with 13 bases between. CDR3 amino acids: CASSFSSRRETQYF. The CDR3, as DNA: TGTGCCAGCAGCTTTAGCTCTCGCCGGGAGACCCAGTACTTC.

The V call is TRBV25-1, the J call TRBJ2-5; D is unclear. The V end lost 5 bases, the J end lost 7 bases, and 11 bases lay between the germline ends. The germline CDR1 and CDR2 sequences are MGHDK and SYGVNS. The CDR3 has 12 residues. The CDR3: CASSRTLGTQYF. For the CDR3, the DNA is TGTGCCAGCAGTAGGACCCTGGGGACCCAGTACTTC.

The gene calls are TRBV11-2 and TRBJ2-7; TRBD2 aligns across 7 bases. V lost 1 base to trimming and J lost 3 bases; unmatched junction nucleotides: 9. Germline CDR1 is SGHAT and CDR2 is FQNNGV. The CDR3 covers 16 residues. CDR3 DNA sequence: TGTGCCAGCAGCTTAGGTGCTAGCGGAGGTGGCTACGAGCAGTACTTC. Protein: CASSLGASGGGYEQYF.

As DNA, the CDR3 is TGTGCCAGCAGCCCTAGGCCGGGACAGGGGCGCTTTTCTGAGCAGTTCTTC. Translation: CASSPRPGQGRFSEQFF. V is TRBV7-2 and J is TRBJ2-1; the match to TRBD1 covers 10 bases. CDR1 and CDR2 from the germline V gene are SGHTA and FQGNSA. This CDR3 region has 17 residues. J was trimmed by 9 bases and V by 5 bases; bases with no gene match: 16.

This chain connects TRBV9 to TRBJ2-1; 10 nucleotides match TRBD2. The V and J ends lost 4 bases and 7 bases, in that order; junction bases with no gene match: 8. The CDR3 is 15 amino acids. Germline V gives CDR1 SGDLS, CDR2 YYNGEE. This CDR3 is CASSSGLAGVNEQFF. CDR3 nucleotide sequence: TGTGCCAGCAGCTCAGGGCTAGCGGGAGTTAATGAGCAGTTCTTC.

The V and J genes are TRBV11-1 and TRBJ2-7, with TRBD1 matching over 7 bases. V gave up 5 bases and J gave up 7 bases; unmatched junction bases: 5. The V gene's germline CDR1 is SGHAT and CDR2 FQDESV (reference sequence). The CDR3 contains 12 residues. The CDR3 DNA is TGTGCCAGCAGCGTAGACAGGGAAGAGCAGTACTTC. Amino acids: CASSVDREEQYF.

The chain employs TRBV7-2 and TRBJ1-2, with D unclear. V gave up 3 bases and J gave up 2 bases, with 13 bases separating them. This CDR3 region has 15 residues. The V gene's germline CDR1 is SGHTA and CDR2 FQGNSA. The CDR3 bases are TGTGCCAGCAGCTTTAGTTCGTCCCCCAACTATGGCTACACCTTC. Residues: CASSFSSSPNYGYTF.

The table lists this clone with a count of one. The rearrangement joins TRBV30 to TRBJ1-2; TRBD1 agrees at 7 bases. Germline V gene lookup returns CDR1 GTSNPN and CDR2 SVGIG (reference sequence). This CDR3 has 14 residues. Trimming cost V 0 bases and J 6 bases; bases outside gene matches: 7. The CDR3 is CAWSVARDSHGYTF. In nucleotides, the CDR3 is TGTGCCTGGAGTGTAGCGAGGGACAGCCATGGCTACACCTTC.

This rearrangement joins TRBV7-2 to TRBJ2-1; TRBD2 matches 7 bases. Germline V gene sequence: CDR1 SGHTA, CDR2 FQGNSA. The trim removed 4 bases at V and 4 bases at J, leaving 7 bases unmatched. The CDR3 loop spans 15 amino acids. The CDR3 DNA reads as TGTGCCAGCAGCTACGAGCGGGGTCTATACAATGAGCAGTTCTTC. Protein product: CASSYERGLYNEQFF.

J is TRBJ1-2 and V is TRBV6-6; D is undetermined. This CDR3 region has 16 residues. Germline values: CDR1 MNHNY, CDR2 SVGAGI (reference sequence). Trimming left V 0 bases short and J 2 bases short, with 13 bases between. The CDR3 coding sequence is TGTGCCAGCAGTTACTCGGGAGAACCCATCAACTATGGCTACACCTTC. Translated: CASSYSGEPINYGYTF.

The CDR3 loop reads CSARGVTGRKTQYF. DNA of the CDR3: TGCAGCGCCAGGGGGGTGACGGGGCGGAAGACCCAGTACTTC. This chain joins TRBV29-1 and TRBJ2-5; D perhaps matches TRBD1 (7 bases). In germline, CDR1 is SQVTM, CDR2 ANQGSEA. Deletions cut 7 bases from V and 6 bases from J, with 21 bases between. The CDR3 has 14 amino acids.

The genes are TRBV28 and TRBJ1-2; D uncertain. The germline V gene encodes CDR1 MDHEN and CDR2 SYDVKM. V lost 5 bases to trimming and J lost 5 bases, with 15 bases between them. The CDR3 contains 14 residues. CDR3: CASSGVLAGYGYTF. CDR3 nucleotide sequence: TGTGCCAGCAGTGGCGTGTTGGCCGGATATGGCTACACCTTC.

The rearrangement links TRBV7-2 to TRBJ2-3, with TRBD2 matching over 13 bases. J was trimmed by 6 bases and V by 1 base; bases with no gene match: 4. This CDR3 comprises 16 residues. Germline V lookup: CDR1 SGHTA, CDR2 FQGNSA. CDR3 sequence reads: CASSLGLAGGSDTQYF. CDR3 sequence (DNA): TGTGCCAGCAGCTTAGGACTAGCGGGAGGATCTGATACGCAGTATTTT.

This clone was detected once. This chain joins TRBV28 and TRBJ2-2, with a tentative D call TRBD1 (6 bases). The CDR3 covers 15 residues. With 10 bases removed from V and 0 bases from J, the gap between germline ends came to 15 bases. Germline V gene lookup returns CDR1 MDHEN and CDR2 SYDVKM. CDR3 sequence (DNA): TGTGCCACCCGGACAGACCGGTCGAACACCGGGGAGCTGTTTTTT. Amino acids: CATRTDRSNTGELFF.

This chain joins TRBV9 and TRBJ1-6, with D possibly TRBD1 on 6 matching bases. Germline V gives CDR1 SGDLS, CDR2 YYNGEE. Trimming pared 2 bases from V and 6 bases from J, leaving 9 bases between. The CDR3 loop spans 14 amino acids. This chain's CDR3 is CASSVDRPNSPLHF. The CDR3 bases are TGTGCCAGCAGCGTCGACAGGCCTAATTCACCCCTCCACTTT.

This chain uses TRBV5-8 with TRBJ1-2, with a tentative D call TRBD1 (6 bases). The CDR3 loop spans 15 amino acids. Looked up from germline, CDR1 is SGHTS and CDR2 is YDEGEE. V was cut by 7 bases and J by 4 bases, with 20 bases left in between. The CDR3: CASSPPQDRSYGYTF. For the CDR3, the DNA is TGTGCCAGCTCCCCCCCCCAGGACAGAAGCTATGGCTACACCTTC.

The V call is TRBV27, the J call TRBJ2-2; 10 positions match TRBD2. Trimming removed 7 bases from V and 2 bases from J; junction bases left unmatched: 1. Germline CDR1 MNHEY, CDR2 SMNVEV (reference sequence). The CDR3 extends over 14 amino acids. The DNA for the CDR3 is TGTGCCAGCAAACTAGCGGGAAACACCGGGGAGCTGTTTTTT. Protein sequence: CASKLAGNTGELFF.

This chain links TRBV5-1 with TRBJ1-1; 8 bases are shared with TRBD1. CDR1 and CDR2 from the germline V gene are SGHRS and YFSETQ. This CDR3 is 13 amino acids long. The junction had 6 bases not matched to a gene; V was cut back by 3 bases and J by 8 bases. For the CDR3, the DNA is TGCGCCAGCAGCTCTAGGACAGGGTGGGAAGCTTTCTTT. This encodes CASSSRTGWEAFF.

The J gene is TRBJ2-1, the V gene TRBV30; 8 bases map to TRBD2. V gave up 4 bases and J gave up 6 bases; unmatched junction bases: 8. There are 14 residues in the CDR3. Germline CDR1 GTSNPN, CDR2 SVGIG (reference sequence). CDR3 in amino acids: CAWTRAGGANEQFF. The CDR3 nucleotides are TGTGCCTGGACTAGGGCGGGGGGAGCCAATGAGCAGTTCTTC.

This clone is labeled medium-sized (0.01 to 0.1%). The V call is TRBV5-1, the J call TRBJ2-7, with D maybe TRBD1 (6 bases). The CDR3 covers 17 residues. Germline CDR1 and CDR2: SGHRS and YFSETQ. V dropped 4 bases and J dropped 0 bases, with 20 bases sitting between them. In DNA, the CDR3 is TGCGCCAGCAGCGACAGAATACAGGGTGTAGGCTCCTACGAGCAGTACTTC. It is translated as CASSDRIQGVGSYEQYF.

The sample holds one count of this clone. For the CDR3, the DNA is TGTGCCAGCTGCGTTAAAGGGTTTGGCTACACCTTC. It translates to CASCVKGFGYTF. J is TRBJ1-2 and V is TRBV6-5; D gene uncertain. From germline, CDR1 is MNHEY and CDR2 SVGAGI. The CDR3 covers 12 residues. Between the trimmed V and J ends, which lost 8 bases and 7 bases, there was a span of 14 bases.

The V gene is TRBV5-1, the J gene TRBJ2-2; D gene unclear. The V gene lost 0 bases and the J gene lost 0 bases, with 6 bases spanning the gap. Germline CDR1 SGHRS, CDR2 YFSETQ. The CDR3 sequence is 15 residues long. The CDR3 DNA is TGCGCCAGCAGCTTGGCGGCTTCGAACACCGGGGAGCTGTTTTTT. Translated, it gives CASSLAASNTGELFF.

This clone was seen a single time. The chain joins TRBV7-7 to TRBJ2-2; 7 nucleotides line up with TRBD2. Germline values: CDR1 SSHAT, CDR2 FNYEAQ (reference sequence). CDR3 length equals 14 residues. V dropped 5 bases and J dropped 10; count of bases not matched to a gene: 10. The CDR3 loop is CASSPQLAPLELFF. For the CDR3, the DNA is TGTGCCAGCAGCCCTCAACTAGCGCCGTTGGAGCTGTTTTTT.

In its sample, this clone ranks as medium-sized. V usage is TRBV11-1 and J usage is TRBJ1-2, with D tentatively TRBD1 (6 bases). This CDR3 region has 15 residues. The V and J ends lost 7 bases and 2 bases respectively, with 17 bases between them. Germline V lookup: CDR1 SGHAT, CDR2 FQDESV (reference sequence). This CDR3 is CASTPGAEGNYGYTF. Written as DNA, the CDR3 is TGTGCCAGCACCCCGGGGGCAGAGGGAAACTATGGCTACACCTTC.

This clone was recorded only once. The chain is built from TRBV7-8 and TRBJ1-2; D is unresolved. CDR3 length: 16 residues. From germline, CDR1 is SGHVS and CDR2 FQNEAQ. The ends were cut back, 6 bases at V and 0 bases at J, with 17 bases in the middle. The CDR3 region is CASSFVQTTTNYGYTF. CDR3 DNA sequence: TGTGCCAGCAGTTTTGTACAGACTACGACTAACTATGGCTACACCTTC.